This T cell receptor (beta chain) was profiled in a study of shared clonotypes between healthy human individuals. Germline CDR1 and CDR2: MNHEY and SMNVEV (reference sequence). Germline trimming cut 5 bases from V and 2 bases from J; bases unmatched to any gene: 3. The CDR3 runs 13 residues. Assay: immunoSEQ multiplex PCR; the TCRdb copy retains only in-frame clones and omits some. The profile shows about half a million clones, about 85% of them singletons. This TCR was recovered from a woman in her forties in good health. Some clones in this sample may be carry-over from other donors' samples. The sample taken for sequencing was PBMCs. J is TRBJ2-7 and V is TRBV27; 7 nucleotides line up with TRBD2. CDR3 in amino acids: CASSRTRTYEQYF. The CDR3 DNA reads as TGTGCCAGCAGTAGGACTAGAACCTACGAGCAGTACTTC.